This T cell receptor (beta chain) is from a study of shared clonotypes between healthy human individuals. This clone came up once. This CDR3 contains 15 residues. CDR1 MGHRA and CDR2 YSYEKL come from the germline V gene. Trimming took 0 bases from V and 9 from J, leaving 14 bases between them. Data came from immunoSEQ multiplex PCR; TCRdb stores just in-frame clones and leaves some out. There are about 2.4 million clones in the sample; around nine tenths occur only once, and around 0.15% lies in the top ten. The specimen was naive CD4+ T cells sorted from blood. The subset is: CD45RA+ positively selected. This TCR derives from a man aged 18-30 years in good health. V usage is TRBV4-1 and J usage is TRBJ1-4; tentatively, D is TRBD1 (6 bases). The CDR3 DNA is TGCGCCAGCAGCCAAGATCGCAGGGGAAGGAAAAAACTGTTTTTT. Its protein is CASSQDRRGRKKLFF.